This entry features one T cell receptor beta chain sequence. Its cognate antigen is unknown. The library had UMIs added by 3' ligation of an oligonucleotide to TCR cDNA. These data are taken from a study of naive and memory T cell subsets. Study-wide points: Potentially, T cell activation and differentiation skew this RNA-based measurement.

J was trimmed by 5 bases and V by 6 bases; bases with no gene match: 9. The CDR3 is made up of 15 amino acids. The SP2 primer and nested alpha and beta constant region primers amplified ligated cDNA in four rounds. TCRdb re-analysed the 5' RACE reads in MiXCR, keeping a single row per CDR3 protein. Of about 62,000 distinct CDR3 sequences detected, around 8% appear once; the ten largest clones hold 15% to 20%. The sequence derives from a female donor in good health. The chain employs TRBV12-3 or TRBV12-4 and TRBJ2-1; TRBD2 matches 8 bases. The CDR3 DNA follows: TGTGCCAGCAGGGTAGCGGGACCCCCCCACAATGAGCAGTTCTTC. This codes for CASRVAGPPHNEQFF.